The clone carrying this T cell receptor (beta chain) appeared many times. Its antigen is unknown. The sample originates from a study of regulatory T cells in long-lasting Graves disease. With iRepertoire HTBI primers and Arm-PCR of CDR3 regions, TCR beta libraries were built. TCRdb independently ran MiXCR on the multiplex PCR reads; one entry per CDR3 protein. The data contain about 540,000 distinct CDR3 sequences, approximately 13% of them seen just once; the ten biggest clones take up roughly 10%. The germline V gene has CDR1 WSHSY and CDR2 SAAADI. CDR3 length: 12 residues. V lost 4 bases to trimming and J lost 4 bases, with 7 bases between them. Study observations and caveats: Sample size was small, which may have lowered accuracy.

As for time point: newly diagnosed GD, antithyroid drugs for less than 3 months. Extracted PBMC RNA gave rise to the TCR library. The same specimen was also included in a second study, on T cells in Graves' hyperthyroidism and ophthalmopathy. As that study records: Graves' hyperthyroidism is called stable when ophthalmopathy does not progress within 18 months. Patients between 18 and 65 years old had hyperthyroidism, newly diagnosed and lasting under 2 months. Using the HTBI primer set, a first-round RT-PCR was run on the TCR CDR3.

The TCR originated in a man aged 25 to 40 with Graves disease. Here the sequenced sample was peripheral blood mononuclear cells (PBMCs), taken at new diagnosis, from a patient treated with antithyroid drugs. This sequence joins TRBV10-2 and TRBJ2-5; D perhaps matches TRBD2 (5 bases). CDR3 sequence: CASSVLAETQYF. Written as DNA, the CDR3 is TGCGCCAGCAGTGTTCTAGCAGAGACCCAGTACTTC.